The clone carrying this T cell receptor beta chain occurred many times. Antigen specificity is unknown. V was clipped by 5 bases and J by 3 bases; unmatched bases: 9. The CDR3 has 15 residues. From germline, CDR1 is SQVTM and CDR2 ANQGSEA. The sample is drawn from a study of beta chain features in type 1 diabetes. Expressed TCRB transcripts were sequenced because the isolated RNA had all been reverse transcribed beforehand. Some clones are missing from TCRdb's copy, which holds only in-frame ones; the method was immunoSEQ multiplex PCR. This sample has approximately 170,000 clones, with about 8% found just once. Via CD45RO/CCR7/CD25/CD127/CD95/CD27, cells of the CD4+ naive, central memory, regulatory and stem cell-like memory subsets were sorted. Study observations and caveats: A cDNA-based sequencing approach could over-represent cells with high TCR expression. TCRB CDR3s from Type 1 diabetes patients were moderately but significantly shorter in all four CD4+ subsets.

Sequencing used central memory CD4+ T cells from blood. This sequence joins TRBV29-1 and TRBJ2-3, with 9 positions matching TRBD1. The sequence came from a woman between 35 and 50 years old with type 1 diabetes. CDR3 coding DNA: TGCAGCGTTAGGAACCGGGACAGGGCGACAGATACGCAGTATTTT. Translated: CSVRNRDRATDTQYF.